These 17 T cell receptor beta chains originate from one sample sequenced in a study of response to subunit inactivated influenza vaccine listed by TCRdb under 2018. Library generation was performed with RT-PCR. The sequencer listed for this sample is Illumina HiSeq 2500. In TCRdb, the public reads were trimmed at Q25 with fastp and aligned with MiXCR, with productive beta chains retained. Each record represents a unique CDR3 protein, reported with the most common genes and DNA among its rows. The sample contains around 650,000 distinct CDR3 sequences, around 14% of them found a single time. Around 10% of the sample is in the top ten clones. The sample here was PBMCs from blood, taken approximately 12 days after vaccination. Receptors originate from a man aged 50 to 59 who received an inactivated influenza vaccine. Donor details come from another sample of the same person, matched by shared clones.

This clonotype was counted at least ten times. The chain combines TRBV5-1 with TRBJ2-2, with 8 positions matching TRBD2. Germline lookup yields CDR1 SGHRS and CDR2 YFSETQ. With 5 bases clipped from V and 1 base from J, the junction kept 1 base outside the gene matches. The CDR3 has 14 amino acids. The CDR3 reads CASRRGVNTGELFF. The CDR3 coding sequence is TGCGCCAGCAGGCGGGGGGTGAACACCGGGGAGCTGTTTTTT.

The gene calls are TRBV4-2 and TRBJ1-1; unclear D gene. The CDR3 has 15 residues. Germline V gene data show CDR1 as LGHNA and CDR2 as YNFKEQ. The V end lost 3 bases, the J end lost 4 bases, and 15 bases lay between the germline ends. CDR3 nucleotides: TGTGCCAGCAGCCAGGCCATGTGGGTTGGCACTGAAGCTTTCTTT. Translated, it gives CASSQAMWVGTEAFF.

This clonotype was observed a few times. J is TRBJ2-2 and V is TRBV28; D might be TRBD1 (5 bases). Germline V lookup: CDR1 MDHEN, CDR2 SYDVKM. There are 15 residues in the CDR3. The V end lost 5 bases, the J end lost 0 bases, and 10 bases lay between the germline ends. The CDR3 is CASSRGSPNTGELFF. CDR3 bases: TGTGCCAGCAGTAGGGGCAGTCCGAACACCGGGGAGCTGTTTTTT.

This clonotype was found many times. The chain recombines TRBV30 with TRBJ1-1, with D tentatively TRBD1 (5 bases). V dropped 4 bases and J dropped 7 bases, with 10 bases sitting between them. The V gene's germline CDR1 is GTSNPN and CDR2 SVGIG (reference sequence). This CDR3 has 11 amino acids. The DNA of the CDR3 is TGTGCCTGGATTCCAGGGAGTGAAGCTTTCTTT. Its translation: CAWIPGSEAFF.

The rearrangement links TRBV10-3 to TRBJ2-6, with 7 bases matching TRBD1. The germline V gene has CDR1 ENHRY and CDR2 SYGVKD. Trimming took 5 bases from V and 2 from J; bases not matched to a gene: 3. The CDR3 contains 15 residues. The CDR3 loop reads CAISTGAAGANVLTF. CDR3 bases: TGTGCCATCAGTACAGGGGCTGCTGGGGCCAACGTCCTGACTTTC.

This clonotype was found a few times. This chain uses TRBV5-1 with TRBJ2-5; possible D gene TRBD2, 5 bases. CDR1 is SGHRS and CDR2 is YFSETQ in the germline V gene. The V end was cut by 4 bases, the J end by 1 base, with 11 bases between. The CDR3 has 14 residues. CDR3 residues: CASSRTLAQETQYF. The CDR3 region has the DNA TGCGCCAGCAGCAGGACCCTAGCCCAAGAGACCCAGTACTTC. The variable domain in full, with the rest retrieved from reference TRBV5-1 and TRBJ2-5, is KAGVTQTPRYLIKTRGQQVTLSCSPISGHRSVSWYQQTPGQGLQFLFEYFSETQRNKGNFPGRFSGRQFSNSRSEMNVSTLELGDSALYLCASSRTLAQETQYFGPGTRLLVL.

At least ten counts were recorded for this clonotype. The chain recombines TRBV5-5 with TRBJ2-5; D is unresolved. With 5 bases removed from V and 2 bases from J, the gap between germline ends came to 7 bases. The CDR3 is made up of 12 amino acids. Germline values: CDR1 SGHKS, CDR2 YYEKEE (reference sequence). The CDR3 region is CASSLLQETQYF. The DNA of the CDR3 is TGTGCCAGCAGTTTATTACAAGAGACCCAGTACTTC.

There are a few counts of this clonotype. The gene calls are TRBV9 and TRBJ2-7; a possible D gene is TRBD2 (5 bases). The V end was cut by 4 bases, the J end by 6 bases, with 17 bases between. The CDR3 extends over 14 amino acids. Germline lookup yields CDR1 SGDLS and CDR2 YYNGEE. The CDR3 protein is CASSPRTFGSEQYF. In DNA form, the CDR3 reads TGTGCCAGCAGCCCCCGTACATTTGGGAGCGAGCAGTACTTC.

This clonotype has more than one count but fewer than ten. The chain carries TRBV20-1 and TRBJ2-3; D is unclear. The CDR3 is 13 residues long. The V end was cut by 0 bases, the J end by 5 bases, with 9 bases between. Germline values: CDR1 DFQATT, CDR2 SNEGSKA (reference sequence). The CDR3 coding sequence is TGCAGTGCTAGAGACAACCAGATAGATACGCAGTATTTT. It codes for CSARDNQIDTQYF.

This clonotype was recorded a few times. The chain carries TRBV5-1 and TRBJ2-7, with D possibly being TRBD2 (6 bases). Germline loops: CDR1 SGHRS, CDR2 YFSETQ. The length of the CDR3 is 17 residues. V was shortened by 0 bases and J by 0 bases, with 16 bases between the two germline ends. CDR3 nucleotides: TGCGCCAGCAGCTTGGCCCTCGGGGGAAAAACCTCCTACGAGCAGTACTTC. Its protein is CASSLALGGKTSYEQYF.

The J gene is TRBJ2-7, the V gene TRBV10-3; 8 nucleotides agree with TRBD1. The CDR3 covers 14 residues. CDR1 and CDR2 from the germline V gene are ENHRY and SYGVKD. The V gene end was trimmed by 6 bases and the J gene end by 0 bases; junction bases not matched to a gene: 4. In DNA, the CDR3 is TGTGCCATCAGATCGGACAGGGCCTCCTACGAGCAGTACTTC. Its protein is CAIRSDRASYEQYF.

The chain employs TRBV7-9 and TRBJ2-7; TRBD1 is a possible D gene (5 bases). The CDR3 covers 13 residues. The V gene's germline CDR1 is SEHNR and CDR2 FQNEAQ (reference sequence). V was cut by 0 bases and J by 5 bases, with 8 bases left in between. CDR3 sequence reads: CASSLAGADEQYF. Here the CDR3 DNA reads TGTGCCAGCAGCTTAGCAGGGGCGGACGAGCAGTACTTC.

The gene calls are TRBV6-5 and TRBJ1-1; a possible D gene is TRBD1 (6 bases). CDR1 is MNHEY, CDR2 SVGAGI, per germline. Trimming shortened V by 3 bases and J by 4 bases, and 21 bases separated the two germline ends. The CDR3 sequence is 17 residues long. The CDR3 DNA reads as TGTGCCAGCAGTTATCATAGGGGGGCGCGGGGGTCCACTGAAGCTTTCTTT. This gives the protein CASSYHRGARGSTEAFF.

This clonotype was picked up many times. The genes are TRBV15 and TRBJ2-7, with D perhaps TRBD1 (5 bases). Trimming shortened V by 1 base and J by 9 bases, and 10 bases separated the two germline ends. Per germline, CDR1 LNHNV and CDR2 YYDKDF (reference sequence). The CDR3 is made up of 12 amino acids. CDR3 bases: TGTGCCACCAGCAGAGCCCAGGGCGGGCAGTACTTC. Encoded protein: CATSRAQGGQYF. The full variable domain, rest sourced from reference TRBV15 and TRBJ2-7, is DAMVIQNPRYQVTQFGKPVTLSCSQTLNHNVMYWYQQKSSQAPKLLFHYYDKDFNNEADTPDNFQSRRPNTSFCFLDIRSPGLGDTAMYLCATSRAQGGQYFGPGTRLTVT.

The chain links TRBV5-6 to TRBJ1-1; a weak D match, TRBD1 (6 bases). The CDR3 totals 14 residues. With 6 bases removed from V and 6 bases from J, the gap between germline ends came to 18 bases. Germline values: CDR1 SGHDT, CDR2 YYEEEE. CDR3 sequence reads: CASIHWQGQPEAFF. CDR3 DNA: TGTGCCAGCATCCACTGGCAGGGGCAGCCTGAAGCTTTCTTT. Full variable domain (outside the CDR3, taken from reference TRBV5-6 and TRBJ1-1): DAGVTQSPTHLIKTRGQQVTLRCSPKSGHDTVSWYQQALGQGPQFIFQYYEEEERQRGNFPDRFSGHQFPNYSSELNVNALLLGDSALYLCASIHWQGQPEAFFGQGTRLTVV.

This sequence joins TRBV5-5 and TRBJ2-7, with TRBD1 matching 8 bases. The CDR3 has 15 residues. Germline V lookup: CDR1 SGHKS, CDR2 YYEKEE (reference sequence). Losses at the gene ends were 1 base for V and 3 bases for J; bases not matched to a gene: 6. The CDR3 reads CASSLLAGGIYEQYF. The CDR3 bases are TGTGCCAGCAGCTTGTTAGCAGGGGGCATCTACGAGCAGTACTTC.

The chain is built from TRBV2 and TRBJ1-5; D gene uncertain. Germline V lookup: CDR1 SNHLY, CDR2 FYNNEI. V lost 2 bases to trimming and J lost 0 bases, with 11 bases between them. The CDR3 has 16 amino acids. DNA of the CDR3: TGTGCCAGCAGTGAAACTTCCAGTTATAGCAATCAGCCCCAGCATTTT. The encoded protein is CASSETSSYSNQPQHF.